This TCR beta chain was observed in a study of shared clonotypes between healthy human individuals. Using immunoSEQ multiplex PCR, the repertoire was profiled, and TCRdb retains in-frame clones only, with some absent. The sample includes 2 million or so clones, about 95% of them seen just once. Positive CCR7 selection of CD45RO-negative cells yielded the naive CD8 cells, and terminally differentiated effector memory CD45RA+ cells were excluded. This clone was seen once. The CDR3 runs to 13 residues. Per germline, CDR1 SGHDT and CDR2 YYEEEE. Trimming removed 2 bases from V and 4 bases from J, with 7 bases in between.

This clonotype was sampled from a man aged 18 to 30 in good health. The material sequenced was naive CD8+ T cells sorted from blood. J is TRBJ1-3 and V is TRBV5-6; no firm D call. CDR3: CASSLLGGNTIYF. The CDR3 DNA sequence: TGTGCCAGCAGCTTACTGGGGGGAAACACCATATATTTT.